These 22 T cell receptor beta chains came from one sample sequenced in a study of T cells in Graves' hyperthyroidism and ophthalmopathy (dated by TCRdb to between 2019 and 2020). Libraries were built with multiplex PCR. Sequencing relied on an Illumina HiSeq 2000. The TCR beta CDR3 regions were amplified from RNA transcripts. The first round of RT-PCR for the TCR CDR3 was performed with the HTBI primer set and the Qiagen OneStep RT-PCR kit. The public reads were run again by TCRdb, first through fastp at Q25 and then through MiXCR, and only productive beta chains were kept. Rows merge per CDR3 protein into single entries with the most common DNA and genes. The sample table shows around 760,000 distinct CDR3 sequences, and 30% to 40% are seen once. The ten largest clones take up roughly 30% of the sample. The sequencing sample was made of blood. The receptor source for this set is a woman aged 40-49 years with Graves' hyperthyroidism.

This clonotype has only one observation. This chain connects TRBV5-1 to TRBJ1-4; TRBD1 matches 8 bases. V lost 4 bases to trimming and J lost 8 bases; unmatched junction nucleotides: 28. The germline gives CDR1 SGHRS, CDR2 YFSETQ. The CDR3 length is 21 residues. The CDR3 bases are TGCGCCAGCAGCCTCGGACAGGGAGGGGCATTTAGTCCCCGTATCGAAGAAAAACTGTTTTTT. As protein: CASSLGQGGAFSPRIEEKLFF.

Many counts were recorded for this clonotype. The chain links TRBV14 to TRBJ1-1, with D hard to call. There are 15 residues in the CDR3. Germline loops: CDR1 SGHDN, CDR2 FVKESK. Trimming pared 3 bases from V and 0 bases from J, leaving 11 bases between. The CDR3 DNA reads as TGTGCCAGCAGCCAGAATGGACGGCTGAACACTGAAGCTTTCTTT. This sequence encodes CASSQNGRLNTEAFF. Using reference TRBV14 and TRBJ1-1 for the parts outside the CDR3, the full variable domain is EAGVTQFPSHSVIEKGQTVTLRCDPISGHDNLYWYRRVMGKEIKFLLHFVKESKQDESGMPNNRFLAERTGGTYSTLKVQPAELEDSGVYFCASSQNGRLNTEAFFGQGTRLTVV.

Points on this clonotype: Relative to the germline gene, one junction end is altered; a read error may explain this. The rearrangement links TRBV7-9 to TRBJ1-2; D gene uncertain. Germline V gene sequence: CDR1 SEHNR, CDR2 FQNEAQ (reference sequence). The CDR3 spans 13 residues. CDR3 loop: CASSPALNCGYTF. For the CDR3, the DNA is TGTGCCAGCAGCCCCGCCCTTAACTGTGGCTACACCTTC.

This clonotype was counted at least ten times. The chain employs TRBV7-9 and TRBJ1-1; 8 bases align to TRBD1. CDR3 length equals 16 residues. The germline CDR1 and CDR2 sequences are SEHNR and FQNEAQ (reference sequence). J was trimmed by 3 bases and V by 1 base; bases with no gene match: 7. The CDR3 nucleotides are TGTGCCAGCAGCTTAGGGGACAGGAGAACGGACACTGAAGCTTTCTTT. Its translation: CASSLGDRRTDTEAFF.

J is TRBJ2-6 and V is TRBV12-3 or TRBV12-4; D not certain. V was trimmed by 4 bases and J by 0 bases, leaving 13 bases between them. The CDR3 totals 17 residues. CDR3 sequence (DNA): TGTGCCAGCAGTTACGGGCCTCCCGACTCTGGGGCCAACGTCCTGACTTTC. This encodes CASSYGPPDSGANVLTF.

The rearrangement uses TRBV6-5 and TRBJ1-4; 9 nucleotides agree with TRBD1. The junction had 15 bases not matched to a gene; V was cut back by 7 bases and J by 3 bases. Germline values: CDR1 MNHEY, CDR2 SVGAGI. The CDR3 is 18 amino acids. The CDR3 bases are TGTGCCAGCACCCGACGGGGGACAGGGCTAGGGGCTAATGAAAAACTGTTTTTT. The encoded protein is CASTRRGTGLGANEKLFF.

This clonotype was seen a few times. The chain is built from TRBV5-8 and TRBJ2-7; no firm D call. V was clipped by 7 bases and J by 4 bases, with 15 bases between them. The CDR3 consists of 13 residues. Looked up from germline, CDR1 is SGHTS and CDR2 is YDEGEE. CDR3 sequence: CASGPSLGYEQYF. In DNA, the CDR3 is TGTGCCAGCGGACCAAGCTTGGGGTACGAGCAGTACTTC.

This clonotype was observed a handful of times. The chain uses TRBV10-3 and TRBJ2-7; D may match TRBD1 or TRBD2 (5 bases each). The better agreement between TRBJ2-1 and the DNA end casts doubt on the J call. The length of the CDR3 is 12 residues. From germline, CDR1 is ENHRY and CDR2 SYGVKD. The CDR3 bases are TGTGCCATCAGTGGTCGGGGCGATGAGCAGTTCTTC. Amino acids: CAISGRGDEQFF.

CDR3 region: CASTQTGDTEAFF. The CDR3 bases are TGTGCCAGTACCCAGACTGGTGACACTGAAGCTTTCTTT. The J gene is TRBJ1-1, the V gene TRBV19; no reliable D call. The CDR3 sequence is 13 residues long. The germline V gene encodes CDR1 LNHDA and CDR2 SQIVND (reference sequence). V was shortened by 7 bases and J by 3 bases, with 12 bases between the two germline ends.

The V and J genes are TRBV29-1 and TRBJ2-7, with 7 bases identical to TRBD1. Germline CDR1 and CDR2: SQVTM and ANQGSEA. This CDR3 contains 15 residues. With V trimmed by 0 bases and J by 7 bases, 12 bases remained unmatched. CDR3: CSVEDLRQGDSEQYF. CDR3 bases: TGCAGCGTTGAAGACTTGCGACAGGGCGACAGTGAGCAGTACTTC.

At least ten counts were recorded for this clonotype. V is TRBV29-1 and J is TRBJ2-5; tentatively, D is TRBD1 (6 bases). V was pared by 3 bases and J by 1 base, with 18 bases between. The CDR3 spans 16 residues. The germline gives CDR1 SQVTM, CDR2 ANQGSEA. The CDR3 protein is CSVELFQQGVQETQYF. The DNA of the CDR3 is TGCAGCGTTGAGCTCTTTCAACAGGGTGTCCAAGAGACCCAGTACTTC.

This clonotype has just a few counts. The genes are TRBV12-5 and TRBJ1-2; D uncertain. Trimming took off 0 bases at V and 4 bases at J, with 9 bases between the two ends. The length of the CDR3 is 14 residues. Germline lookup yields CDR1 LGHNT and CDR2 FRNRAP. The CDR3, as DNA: TGTGCTAGTGGTTTGGTACCGGTTCTCTATGGCTACACCTTC. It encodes CASGLVPVLYGYTF.

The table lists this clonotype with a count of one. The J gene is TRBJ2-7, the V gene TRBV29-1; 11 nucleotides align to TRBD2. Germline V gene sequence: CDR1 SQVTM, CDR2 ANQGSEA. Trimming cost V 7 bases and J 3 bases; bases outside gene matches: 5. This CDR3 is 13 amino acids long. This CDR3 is CSAGTSGLYEQYF. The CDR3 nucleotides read TGCAGCGCCGGGACTAGCGGACTCTACGAGCAGTACTTC.

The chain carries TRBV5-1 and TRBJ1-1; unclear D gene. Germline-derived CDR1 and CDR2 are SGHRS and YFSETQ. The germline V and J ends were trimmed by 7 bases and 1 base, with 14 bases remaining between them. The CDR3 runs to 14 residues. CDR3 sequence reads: CASRDLRENTEAFF. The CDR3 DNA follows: TGCGCCAGCCGAGACCTTAGGGAGAACACTGAAGCTTTCTTT.

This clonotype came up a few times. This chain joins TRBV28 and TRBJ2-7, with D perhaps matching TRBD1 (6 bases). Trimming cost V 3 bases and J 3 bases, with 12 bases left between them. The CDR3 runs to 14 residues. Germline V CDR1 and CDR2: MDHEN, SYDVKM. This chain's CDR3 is CASSFTGQVYEQYF. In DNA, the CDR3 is TGTGCCAGCAGTTTCACAGGGCAGGTCTACGAGCAGTACTTC.

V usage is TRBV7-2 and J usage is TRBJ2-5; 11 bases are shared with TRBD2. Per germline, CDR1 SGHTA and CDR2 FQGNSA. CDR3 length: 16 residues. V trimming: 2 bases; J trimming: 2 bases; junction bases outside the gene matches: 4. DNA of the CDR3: TGTGCCAGCAGCTTAAGACGACTAGCGGGACAAGAGACCCAGTACTTC. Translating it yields CASSLRRLAGQETQYF.

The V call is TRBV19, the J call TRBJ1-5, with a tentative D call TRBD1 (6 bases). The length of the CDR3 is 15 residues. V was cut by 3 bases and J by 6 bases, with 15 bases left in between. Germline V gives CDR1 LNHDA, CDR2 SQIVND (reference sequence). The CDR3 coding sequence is TGTGCCAGTAGTATTCCAGGGGCCCTGGGTCAGCCCCAGCATTTT. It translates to CASSIPGALGQPQHF.

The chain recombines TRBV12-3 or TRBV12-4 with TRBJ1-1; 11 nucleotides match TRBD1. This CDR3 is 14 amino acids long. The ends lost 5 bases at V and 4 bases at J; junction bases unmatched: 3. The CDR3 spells CASSRTGGFTEAFF. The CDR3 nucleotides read TGTGCCAGCAGTCGGACAGGGGGCTTCACTGAAGCTTTCTTT.

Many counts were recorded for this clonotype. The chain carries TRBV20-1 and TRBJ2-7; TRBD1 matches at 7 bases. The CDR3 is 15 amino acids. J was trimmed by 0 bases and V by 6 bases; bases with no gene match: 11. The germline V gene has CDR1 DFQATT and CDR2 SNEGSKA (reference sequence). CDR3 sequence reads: CSAVRQGRSSYEQYF. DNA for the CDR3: TGCAGTGCGGTAAGACAGGGACGAAGCTCCTACGAGCAGTACTTC.

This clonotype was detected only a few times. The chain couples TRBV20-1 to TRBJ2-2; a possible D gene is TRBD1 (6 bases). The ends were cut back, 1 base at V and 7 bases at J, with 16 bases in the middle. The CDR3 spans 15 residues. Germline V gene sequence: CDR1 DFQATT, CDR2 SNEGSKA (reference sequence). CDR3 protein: CSARVRGTHSGELFF. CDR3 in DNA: TGCAGTGCTAGAGTCAGGGGAACGCATAGCGGGGAGCTGTTTTTT.

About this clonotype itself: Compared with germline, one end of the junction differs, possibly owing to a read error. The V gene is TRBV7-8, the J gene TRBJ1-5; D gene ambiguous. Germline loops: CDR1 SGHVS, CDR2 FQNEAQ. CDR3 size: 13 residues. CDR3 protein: CASRATINQPHHF. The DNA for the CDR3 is TGTGCCAGCAGAGCGACAATCAATCAGCCCCATCATTTT.

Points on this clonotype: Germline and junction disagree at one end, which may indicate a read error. The CDR3, as DNA: TGTGCCAGCAGCCCGCCGGGACTGATGAATTCACCCCTCCGCTTT. It encodes CASSPPGLMNSPLRF. The chain couples TRBV7-9 to TRBJ1-6; possible D gene TRBD1, 5 bases. CDR3 size: 15 residues. The germline V gene encodes CDR1 SEHNR and CDR2 FQNEAQ (reference sequence). Using reference TRBV7-9 and TRBJ1-6 for the parts outside the CDR3, the full variable domain is DTGVSQNPRHKITKRGQNVTFRCDPISEHNRLYWYRQTLGQGPEFLTYFQNEAQLEKSRLLSDRFSAERPKGSFSTLEIQRTEQGDSAMYLCASSPPGLMNSPLRFGNGTRLTVT.